Presented here are 17 T cell receptor beta chains from one specimen sequenced in a study of cytomegalovirus exposure and HLA in healthy donors. PCR primers comprised 60 Vbeta and 13 Jbeta primers. Produced via immunoSEQ multiplex PCR; TCRdb's table is partial and in-frame only. The repertoire consists of under 200,000 clones, with roughly three quarters occurring once and the leading ten covering about 3.4%. Source material: PBMCs. These TCRs come from a woman in her forties or fifties in good health and CMV-seropositive.

J is TRBJ1-2 and V is TRBV11-3; the D is unclear. This CDR3 is 13 amino acids long. Trimming took 0 bases from V and 4 from J, leaving 6 bases between them. CDR1 and CDR2 (germline): SGHNT, YENEEA. This CDR3 is CASSLEASYGYTF. CDR3 nucleotides: TGTGCCAGCAGCTTAGAGGCAAGCTATGGCTACACCTTC.

The chain has TRBV6-5 and TRBJ2-5; D call uncertain. The CDR3 is 14 residues long. V lost 10 bases, J lost 3 bases, and 18 bases lay in between. CDR1 and CDR2 from the germline V gene are MNHEY and SVGAGI. The CDR3 region has the DNA TGTGCCAACGAGAGACTCCAAACCAAAGAGACCCAGTACTTC. Translation gives CANERLQTKETQYF.

The chain carries TRBV2 and TRBJ1-4; D might be TRBD1 (5 bases). Germline CDR1 and CDR2: SNHLY and FYNNEI. The V and J ends lost 4 bases and 5 bases respectively, with 11 bases between them. This CDR3 contains 14 residues. Here the CDR3 DNA reads TGTGCCAGCAGTGGTCTCCAGGGCAATGAAAAACTGTTTTTT. This encodes CASSGLQGNEKLFF.

The rearrangement uses TRBV5-1 and TRBJ2-3; 7 bases line up with TRBD2. The ends lost 4 bases at V and 1 base at J; junction bases unmatched: 3. CDR1 SGHRS and CDR2 YFSETQ come from the germline V gene. This CDR3 spans 14 amino acids. The CDR3 spells CASSLGGRTDTQYF. The CDR3 DNA follows: TGCGCCAGCAGCCTGGGAGGGCGCACAGATACGCAGTATTTT.

Points on this clone: Additional DNA sequences in this sample encode the identical CDR3. The chain employs TRBV28 and TRBJ1-1; D is perhaps TRBD1 (5 bases). Germline assignment: CDR1 MDHEN and CDR2 SYDVKM. V gave up 5 bases and J gave up 6 bases, with 13 bases separating them. The CDR3 extends over 13 amino acids. This CDR3 is CASSTTGEPEAFF. The CDR3 DNA is TGTGCCAGCAGTACGACGGGGGAACCTGAAGCTTTCTTT. Full variable domain (outside the CDR3, taken from reference TRBV28 and TRBJ1-1): DVKVTQSSRYLVKRTGEKVFLECVQDMDHENMFWYRQDPGLGLRLIYFSYDVKMKEKGDIPEGYSVSREKKERFSLILESASTNQTSMYLCASSTTGEPEAFFGQGTRLTVV.

This clone has a single count. The chain employs TRBV10-3 and TRBJ1-6, with D unclear. Looked up from germline, CDR1 is ENHRY and CDR2 is SYGVKD. Trimming stripped 1 base from V and 0 bases from J, with 10 bases between. The CDR3 contains 17 residues. The CDR3 nucleotides read TGTGCCATCAGTGAGTGGGCTACCGCCTCCTATAATTCACCCCTCCACTTT. Translation: CAISEWATASYNSPLHF.

The rearrangement links TRBV6-5 to TRBJ1-1; D gene unclear. The germline V gene encodes CDR1 MNHEY and CDR2 SVGAGI. This CDR3 comprises 11 residues. Trimming removed 8 bases from V and 1 base from J, with 5 bases in between. This chain's CDR3 is CASRRNTEAFF. The CDR3 bases are TGTGCCAGCCGCAGGAACACTGAAGCTTTCTTT.

The chain links TRBV7-9 to TRBJ2-3, with D perhaps TRBD2 (5 bases). This CDR3 contains 14 residues. Per the germline V gene, CDR1 is SEHNR and CDR2 is FQNEAQ (reference sequence). Trimming stripped 1 base from V and 3 bases from J, with 8 bases between. DNA of the CDR3: TGTGCCAGCAGCTTAGGGAGGACTACAGATACGCAGTATTTT. Amino acid sequence: CASSLGRTTDTQYF.

This clone showed up just a few times. The rearrangement joins TRBV10-3 to TRBJ2-5; D is perhaps TRBD1 (5 bases). Trimming took off 6 bases at V and 5 bases at J, with 16 bases between the two ends. From germline, CDR1 is ENHRY and CDR2 SYGVKD. The CDR3 is 14 residues long. This CDR3 reads CAIREGWGAETQYF. CDR3 bases: TGTGCCATCAGAGAAGGGTGGGGCGCGGAGACCCAGTACTTC.

This clone was counted between two and nine times. The chain carries TRBV9 and TRBJ2-1, with D perhaps matching TRBD2 (6 bases). Germline V gives CDR1 SGDLS, CDR2 YYNGEE. This CDR3 is built from 14 residues. V lost 7 bases and J 0 bases, leaving 11 bases between the germline ends. The CDR3 sequence: CASDAGNSYNEQFF. In DNA form, the CDR3 reads TGTGCCAGCGACGCGGGGAACTCCTACAATGAGCAGTTCTTC.

This chain joins TRBV12-5 and TRBJ1-2; weak D call: TRBD1 (5 bases). Germline V gene lookup returns CDR1 LGHNT and CDR2 FRNRAP. With 4 bases removed from V and 4 bases from J, the gap between germline ends came to 16 bases. The CDR3 spans 15 residues. The CDR3: CASGSPGENRYGYTF. In DNA form, the CDR3 reads TGTGCTAGTGGTTCCCCGGGGGAAAACCGCTATGGCTACACCTTC. The full variable domain, in which reference TRBV12-5 and TRBJ1-2 provide the parts outside the CDR3, is DARVTQTPRHKVTEMGQEVTMRCQPILGHNTVFWYRQTMMQGLELLAYFRNRAPLDDSGMPKDRFSAEMPDATLATLKIQPSEPRDSAVYFCASGSPGENRYGYTFGSGTRLTVV.

The rearrangement uses TRBV7-8 and TRBJ2-5; D is perhaps TRBD1 (5 bases). V was pared by 3 bases and J by 2 bases, with 16 bases between. Germline CDR1 SGHVS, CDR2 FQNEAQ. The CDR3 length is 16 residues. Written as DNA, the CDR3 is TGTGCCAGCAGCTTGGCAACCACAGGAAGGCAAGAGACCCAGTACTTC. This translates into CASSLATTGRQETQYF.

The chain uses TRBV30 and TRBJ1-2; possibly TRBD1 for D (6 bases). Looked up from germline, CDR1 is GTSNPN and CDR2 is SVGIG (reference sequence). CDR3 length equals 12 residues. Trimming took 4 bases from V and 2 from J, leaving 8 bases between them. The chain's CDR3 is CAWNTGNYGYTF. CDR3 DNA: TGTGCCTGGAATACAGGGAACTATGGCTACACCTTC. Filled out from reference TRBV30 and TRBJ1-2, the complete variable domain reads SQTIHQWPATLVQPVGSPLSLECTVEGTSNPNLYWYRQAAGRGLQLLFYSVGIGQISSEVPQNLSASRPQDRQFILSSKKLLLSDSGFYLCAWNTGNYGYTFGSGTRLTVV.

CDR3 residues: CASSLVTGGRAEAFF. CDR3 coding DNA: TGTGCCAGCAGTTTGGTGACAGGGGGCCGGGCTGAAGCTTTCTTT. This chain links TRBV28 with TRBJ1-1, with 10 nucleotides matching TRBD1. Trimming removed 3 bases from V and 6 bases from J; junction bases left unmatched: 7. CDR1 MDHEN and CDR2 SYDVKM come from the germline V gene. The CDR3 covers 15 residues.

This sequence joins TRBV10-3 and TRBJ2-5, with D possibly being TRBD1 (5 bases). CDR3 size: 12 residues. The germline CDR1 and CDR2 sequences are ENHRY and SYGVKD. With 10 bases removed from V and 5 bases from J, the gap between germline ends came to 14 bases. CDR3 nucleotides: TGTGCCACCGCGCAGGGTGCGGAGACCCAGTACTTC. Its protein product is CATAQGAETQYF.

This clone was observed once. V gene TRBV4-3 combines with J gene TRBJ2-5; 13 nucleotides line up with TRBD2. Germline V lookup: CDR1 LGHNA, CDR2 YSLEER. J gave up 5 bases and V 3 bases, and 9 bases lay outside the gene matches. The CDR3 runs 17 residues. CDR3 protein: CASSHTLAGGRQETQYF. The CDR3 nucleotides are TGCGCCAGCAGCCACACACTAGCGGGGGGGCGTCAGGAGACCCAGTACTTC.

Note on this clone: This CDR3 is also generated by other DNA sequences in the sample. The rearrangement links TRBV9 to TRBJ1-4; 7 bases line up with TRBD1. Trimming cost V 4 bases and J 7 bases; bases outside gene matches: 10. Germline lookup yields CDR1 SGDLS and CDR2 YYNGEE. The CDR3 runs 15 residues. CDR3 DNA: TGTGCCAGCAGCCCCCAAGGAGGGGGCACTGAAAAACTGTTTTTT. This gives the protein CASSPQGGGTEKLFF.